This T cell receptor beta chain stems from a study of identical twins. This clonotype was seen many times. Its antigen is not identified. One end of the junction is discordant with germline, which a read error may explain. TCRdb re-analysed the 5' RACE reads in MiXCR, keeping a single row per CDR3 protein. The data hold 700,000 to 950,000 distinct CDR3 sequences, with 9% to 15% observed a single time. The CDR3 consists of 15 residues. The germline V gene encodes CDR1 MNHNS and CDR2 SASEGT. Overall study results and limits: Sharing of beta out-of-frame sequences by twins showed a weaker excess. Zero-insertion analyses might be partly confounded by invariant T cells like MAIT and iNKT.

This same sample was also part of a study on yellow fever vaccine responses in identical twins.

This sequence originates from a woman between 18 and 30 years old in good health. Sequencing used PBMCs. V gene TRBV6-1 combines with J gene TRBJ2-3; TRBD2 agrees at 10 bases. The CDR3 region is CASSRTSGYTDTQYF. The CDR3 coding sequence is TGCGCCAGCAGCCGGACTAGCGGTTACACAGATACGCAGTATTTT.